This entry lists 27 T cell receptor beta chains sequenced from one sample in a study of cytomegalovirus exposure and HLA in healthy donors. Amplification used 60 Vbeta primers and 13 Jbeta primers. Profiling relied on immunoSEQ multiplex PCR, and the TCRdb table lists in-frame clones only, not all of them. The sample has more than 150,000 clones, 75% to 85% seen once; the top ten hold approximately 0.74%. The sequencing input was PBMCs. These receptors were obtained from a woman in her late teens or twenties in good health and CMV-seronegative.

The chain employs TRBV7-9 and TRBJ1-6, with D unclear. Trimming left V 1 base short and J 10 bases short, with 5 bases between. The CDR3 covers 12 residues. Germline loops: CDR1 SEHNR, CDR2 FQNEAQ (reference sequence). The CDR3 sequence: CASSLGGSPLHF. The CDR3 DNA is TGTGCCAGCAGCTTAGGAGGATCACCCCTCCACTTT.

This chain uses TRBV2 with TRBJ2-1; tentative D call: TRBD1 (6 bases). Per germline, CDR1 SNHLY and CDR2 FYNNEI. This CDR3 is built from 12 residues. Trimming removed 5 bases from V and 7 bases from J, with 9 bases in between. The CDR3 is CASSTQGNEQFF. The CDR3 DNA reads TGTGCCAGCAGTACACAGGGAAATGAGCAGTTCTTC.

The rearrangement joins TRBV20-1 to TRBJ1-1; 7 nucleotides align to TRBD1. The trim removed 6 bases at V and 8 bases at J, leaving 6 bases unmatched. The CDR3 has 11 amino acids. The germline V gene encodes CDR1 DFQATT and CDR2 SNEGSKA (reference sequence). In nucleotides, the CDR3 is TGCAGTGCGACAGACAGGGAGGAAGCTTTCTTT. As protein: CSATDREEAFF.

The CDR3 region has the DNA TGTGCCTGGAGTGGGCGGGGTCGGTCCTACGAGCAGTACTTC. Its protein is CAWSGRGRSYEQYF. The chain carries TRBV30 and TRBJ2-5, with D possibly being TRBD2 (6 bases). Matching the DNA end better, TRBJ2-7 makes the J call doubtful. Germline V CDR1 and CDR2: GTSNPN, SVGIG (reference sequence). The CDR3 is made up of 14 amino acids.

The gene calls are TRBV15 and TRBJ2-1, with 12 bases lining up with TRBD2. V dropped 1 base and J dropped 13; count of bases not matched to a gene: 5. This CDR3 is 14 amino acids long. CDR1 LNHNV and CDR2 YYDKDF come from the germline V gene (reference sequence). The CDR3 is CATSRVTSGSPQFF. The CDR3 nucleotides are TGTGCCACCAGCAGAGTGACTAGCGGGAGCCCTCAGTTCTTC.

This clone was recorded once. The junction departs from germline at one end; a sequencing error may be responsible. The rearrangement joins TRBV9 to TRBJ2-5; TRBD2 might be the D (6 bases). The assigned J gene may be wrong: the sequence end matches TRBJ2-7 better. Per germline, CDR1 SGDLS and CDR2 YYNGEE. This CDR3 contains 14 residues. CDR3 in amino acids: CASSVDRDSNEQYF. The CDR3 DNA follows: TGTGCCAGCAGCGTTGACCGGGACTCCAACGAGCAGTACTTC.

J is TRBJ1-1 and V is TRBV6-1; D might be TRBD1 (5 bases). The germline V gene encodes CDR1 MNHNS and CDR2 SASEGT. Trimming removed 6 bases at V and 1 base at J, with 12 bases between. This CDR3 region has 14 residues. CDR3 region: CASSLSTANTEAFF. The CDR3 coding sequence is TGTGCCAGCAGCCTATCGACAGCGAACACTGAAGCTTTCTTT.

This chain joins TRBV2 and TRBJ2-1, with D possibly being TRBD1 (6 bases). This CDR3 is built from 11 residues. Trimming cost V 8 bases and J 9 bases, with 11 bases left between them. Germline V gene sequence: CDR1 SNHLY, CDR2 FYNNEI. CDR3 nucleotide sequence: TGTGCCAGCCTCGAAGGGGGTGAGCAGTTCTTC. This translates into CASLEGGEQFF.

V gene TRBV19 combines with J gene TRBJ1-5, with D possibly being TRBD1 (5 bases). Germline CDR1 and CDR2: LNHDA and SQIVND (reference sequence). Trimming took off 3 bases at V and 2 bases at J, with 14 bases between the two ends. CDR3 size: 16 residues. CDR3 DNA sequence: TGTGCCAGTAGTATGATTTTAGGGGTGGGCAATCAGCCCCAGCATTTT. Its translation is CASSMILGVGNQPQHF.

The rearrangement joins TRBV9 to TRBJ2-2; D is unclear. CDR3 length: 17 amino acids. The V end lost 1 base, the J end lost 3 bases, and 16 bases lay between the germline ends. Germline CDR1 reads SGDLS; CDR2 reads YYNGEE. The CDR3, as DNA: TGTGCCAGCAGCGTACAACCCTCTATCCTAGACACCGGGGAGCTGTTTTTT. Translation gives CASSVQPSILDTGELFF.

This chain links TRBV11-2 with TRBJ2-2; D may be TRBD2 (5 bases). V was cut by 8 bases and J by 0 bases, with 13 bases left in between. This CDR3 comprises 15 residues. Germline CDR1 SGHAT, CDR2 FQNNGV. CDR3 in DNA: TGTGCCAGCGGGTCGGACTGGACGAACACCGGGGAGCTGTTTTTT. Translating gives CASGSDWTNTGELFF.

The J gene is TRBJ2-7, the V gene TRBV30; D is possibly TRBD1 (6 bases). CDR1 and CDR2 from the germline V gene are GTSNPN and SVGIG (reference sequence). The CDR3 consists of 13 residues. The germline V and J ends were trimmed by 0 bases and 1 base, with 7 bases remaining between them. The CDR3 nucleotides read TGTGCCTGGAGTGTGGACAGTTCCTACGAGCAGTACTTC. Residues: CAWSVDSSYEQYF.

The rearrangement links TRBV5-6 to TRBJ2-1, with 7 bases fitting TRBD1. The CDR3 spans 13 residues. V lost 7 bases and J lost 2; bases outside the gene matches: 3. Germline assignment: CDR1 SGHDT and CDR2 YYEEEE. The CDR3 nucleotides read TGTGCCAGCCACAGGGGCGCCTACAATGAGCAGTTCTTC. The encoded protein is CASHRGAYNEQFF.

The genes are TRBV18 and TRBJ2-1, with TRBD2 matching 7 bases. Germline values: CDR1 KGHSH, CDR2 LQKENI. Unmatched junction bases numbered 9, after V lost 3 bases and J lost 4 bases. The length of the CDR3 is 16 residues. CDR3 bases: TGTGCCAGCTCACCTGCCCTAGCGGTTCATTACAATGAGCAGTTCTTC. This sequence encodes CASSPALAVHYNEQFF.

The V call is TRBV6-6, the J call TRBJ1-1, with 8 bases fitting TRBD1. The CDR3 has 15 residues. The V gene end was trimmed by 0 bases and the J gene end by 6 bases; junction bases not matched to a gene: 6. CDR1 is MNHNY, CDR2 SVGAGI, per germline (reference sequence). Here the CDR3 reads CASSYSAGGKAEAFF. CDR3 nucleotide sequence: TGTGCCAGCAGTTACTCGGCAGGGGGCAAGGCTGAAGCTTTCTTT.

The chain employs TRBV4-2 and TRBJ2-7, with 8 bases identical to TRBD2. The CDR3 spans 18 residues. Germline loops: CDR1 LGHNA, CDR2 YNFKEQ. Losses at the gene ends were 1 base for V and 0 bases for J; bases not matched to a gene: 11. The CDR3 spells CASSQGSMGRGVSYEQYF. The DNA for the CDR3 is TGTGCCAGCAGCCAAGGTTCCATGGGGCGGGGGGTCTCCTACGAGCAGTACTTC.

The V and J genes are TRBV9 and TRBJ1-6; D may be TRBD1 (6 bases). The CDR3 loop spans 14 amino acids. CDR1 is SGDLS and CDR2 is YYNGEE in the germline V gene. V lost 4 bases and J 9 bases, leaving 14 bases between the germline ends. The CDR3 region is CASSLQGTPSPLHF. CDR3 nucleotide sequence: TGTGCCAGCAGCTTACAGGGAACCCCTTCACCCCTCCACTTT. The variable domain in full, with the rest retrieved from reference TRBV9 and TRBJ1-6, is DSGVTQTPKHLITATGQRVTLRCSPRSGDLSVYWYQQSLDQGLQFLIQYYNGEERAKGNILERFSAQQFPDLHSELNLSSLELGDSALYFCASSLQGTPSPLHFGNGTRLTVT.

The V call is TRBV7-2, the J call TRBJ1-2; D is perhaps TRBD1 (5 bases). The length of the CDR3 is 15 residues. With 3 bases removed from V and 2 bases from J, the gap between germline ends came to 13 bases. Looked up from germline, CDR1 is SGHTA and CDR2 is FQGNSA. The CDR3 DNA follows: TGTGCCAGCAGCTTCATCGGGGGTCTAAACTATGGCTACACCTTC. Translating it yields CASSFIGGLNYGYTF.

The CDR3 spells CASRSTRQGRADTQYF. CDR3 bases: TGTGCCAGCAGGTCCACCCGGCAGGGGAGGGCAGATACGCAGTATTTT. This rearrangement joins TRBV25-1 to TRBJ2-3, with D maybe TRBD2 (7 bases). The germline gives CDR1 MGHDK, CDR2 SYGVNS. The CDR3 runs 16 residues. V lost 6 bases and J 4 bases, leaving 20 bases between the germline ends.

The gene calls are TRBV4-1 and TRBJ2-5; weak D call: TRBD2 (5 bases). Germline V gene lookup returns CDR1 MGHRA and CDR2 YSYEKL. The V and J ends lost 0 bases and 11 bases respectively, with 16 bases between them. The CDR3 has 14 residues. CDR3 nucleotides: TGCGCCAGCAGCCAAGATTCAGGCCTGAGGGAGCAGTACTTC. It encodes CASSQDSGLREQYF.

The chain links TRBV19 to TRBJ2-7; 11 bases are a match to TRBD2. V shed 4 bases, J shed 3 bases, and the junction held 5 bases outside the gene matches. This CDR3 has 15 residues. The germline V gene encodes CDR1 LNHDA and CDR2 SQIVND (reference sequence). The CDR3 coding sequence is TGTGCCAGTAGTAGCCCCGGACTAGCGGGCTACGAGCAGTACTTC. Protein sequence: CASSSPGLAGYEQYF.

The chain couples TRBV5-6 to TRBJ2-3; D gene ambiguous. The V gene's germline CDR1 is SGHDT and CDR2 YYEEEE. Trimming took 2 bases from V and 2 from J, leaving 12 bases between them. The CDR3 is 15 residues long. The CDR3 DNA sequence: TGTGCCAGCAGCTTAAGGAAGAGGCCCACAGATACGCAGTATTTT. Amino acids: CASSLRKRPTDTQYF.

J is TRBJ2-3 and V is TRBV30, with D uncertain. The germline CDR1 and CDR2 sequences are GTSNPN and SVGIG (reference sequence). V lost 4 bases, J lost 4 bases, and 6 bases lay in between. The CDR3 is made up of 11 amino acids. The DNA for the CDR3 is TGTGCCTGGACCCCGTCAGATACGCAGTATTTT. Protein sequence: CAWTPSDTQYF.

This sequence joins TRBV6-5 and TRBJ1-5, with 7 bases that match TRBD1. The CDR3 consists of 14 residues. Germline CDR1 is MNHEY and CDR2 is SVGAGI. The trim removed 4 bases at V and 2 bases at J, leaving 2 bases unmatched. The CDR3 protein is CASSFGQGNQPQHF. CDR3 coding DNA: TGTGCCAGCAGTTTCGGACAGGGCAATCAGCCCCAGCATTTT.

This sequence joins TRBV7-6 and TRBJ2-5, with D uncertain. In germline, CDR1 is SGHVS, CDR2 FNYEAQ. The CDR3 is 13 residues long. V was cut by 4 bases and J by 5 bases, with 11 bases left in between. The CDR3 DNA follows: TGTGCCAGCAGCTCGCTAGTATTGGAGACCCAGTACTTC. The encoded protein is CASSSLVLETQYF.

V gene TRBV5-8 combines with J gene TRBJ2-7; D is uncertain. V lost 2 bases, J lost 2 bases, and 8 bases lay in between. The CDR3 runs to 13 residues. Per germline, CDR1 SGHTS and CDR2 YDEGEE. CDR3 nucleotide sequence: TGTGCCAGCAGCTTCCCTGGGCCCTACGAGCAGTACTTC. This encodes CASSFPGPYEQYF. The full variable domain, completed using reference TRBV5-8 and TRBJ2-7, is EAGVTQSPTHLIKTRGQQATLRCSPISGHTSVYWYQQALGLGLQFLLWYDEGEERNRGNFPPRFSGRQFPNYSSELNVNALELEDSALYLCASSFPGPYEQYFGPGTRLTVT.

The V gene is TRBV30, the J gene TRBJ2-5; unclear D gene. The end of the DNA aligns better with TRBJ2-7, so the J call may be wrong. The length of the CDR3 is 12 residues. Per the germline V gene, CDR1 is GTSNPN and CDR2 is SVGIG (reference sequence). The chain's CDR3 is CAWSDGASEQYF. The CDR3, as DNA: TGTGCCTGGAGTGACGGAGCCAGCGAGCAGTACTTC.